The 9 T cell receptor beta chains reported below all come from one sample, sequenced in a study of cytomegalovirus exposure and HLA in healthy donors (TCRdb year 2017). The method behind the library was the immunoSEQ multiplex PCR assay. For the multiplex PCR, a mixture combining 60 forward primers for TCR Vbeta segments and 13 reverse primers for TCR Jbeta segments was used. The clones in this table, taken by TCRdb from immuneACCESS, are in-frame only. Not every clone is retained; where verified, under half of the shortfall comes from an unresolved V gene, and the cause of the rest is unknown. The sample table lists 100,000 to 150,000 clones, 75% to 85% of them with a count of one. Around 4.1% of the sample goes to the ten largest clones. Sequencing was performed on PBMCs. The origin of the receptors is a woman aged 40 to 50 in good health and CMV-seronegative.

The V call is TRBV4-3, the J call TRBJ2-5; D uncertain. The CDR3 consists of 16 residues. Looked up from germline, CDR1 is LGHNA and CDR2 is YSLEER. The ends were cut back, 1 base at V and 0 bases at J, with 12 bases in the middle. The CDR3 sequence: CASSQGGSINQETQYF. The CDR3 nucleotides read TGCGCCAGCAGCCAAGGTGGTAGTATAAACCAAGAGACCCAGTACTTC.

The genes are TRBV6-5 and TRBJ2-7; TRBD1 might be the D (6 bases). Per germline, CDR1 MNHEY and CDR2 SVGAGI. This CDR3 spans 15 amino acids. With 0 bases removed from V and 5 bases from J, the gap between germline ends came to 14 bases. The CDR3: CASSYSRTDHHEQYF. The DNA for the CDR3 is TGTGCCAGCAGTTACTCACGGACAGATCACCACGAGCAGTACTTC.

CDR3 region: CASSKCGDRGMNTEAFF. In nucleotides, the CDR3 is TGTGCCAGCAGCAAGTGTGGGGACAGGGGTATGAACACTGAAGCTTTCTTT. The rearrangement uses TRBV21-1 and TRBJ1-1; no check of the table's D call, TRBD1, against the DNA was made. TRBV21-1 is termed a pseudogene. The CDR3 runs to 17 residues.

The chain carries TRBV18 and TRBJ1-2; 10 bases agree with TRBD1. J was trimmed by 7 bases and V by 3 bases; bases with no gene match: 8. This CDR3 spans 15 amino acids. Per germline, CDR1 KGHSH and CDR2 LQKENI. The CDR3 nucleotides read TGTGCCAGCTCACCCGACCGGGACAGGGGTCTTGGCTACACCTTC. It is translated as CASSPDRDRGLGYTF.

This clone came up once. The CDR3 is CASSRDTVLEAFF. CDR3 coding DNA: TGTGCCAGCAGCCGCGATACAGTTCTTGAAGCTTTCTTT. The chain has TRBV7-9 and TRBJ1-1; D remains ambiguous. From germline, CDR1 is SEHNR and CDR2 FQNEAQ (reference sequence). Deletions cut 5 bases from V and 7 bases from J, with 14 bases between. The length of the CDR3 is 13 residues.

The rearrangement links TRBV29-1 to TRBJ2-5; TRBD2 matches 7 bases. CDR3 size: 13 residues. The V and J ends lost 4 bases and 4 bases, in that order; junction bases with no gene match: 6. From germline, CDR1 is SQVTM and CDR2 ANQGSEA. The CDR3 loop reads CSVGGGTGETQYF. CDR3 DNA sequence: TGCAGCGTTGGGGGGGGTACCGGAGAGACCCAGTACTTC.

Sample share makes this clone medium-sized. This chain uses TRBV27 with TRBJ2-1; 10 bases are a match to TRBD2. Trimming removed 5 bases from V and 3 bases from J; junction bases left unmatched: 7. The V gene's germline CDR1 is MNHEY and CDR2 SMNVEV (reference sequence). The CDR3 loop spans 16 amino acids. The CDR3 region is CASSPYSGGVYNEQFF. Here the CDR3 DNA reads TGTGCCAGCAGTCCATACAGCGGGGGGGTCTACAATGAGCAGTTCTTC.

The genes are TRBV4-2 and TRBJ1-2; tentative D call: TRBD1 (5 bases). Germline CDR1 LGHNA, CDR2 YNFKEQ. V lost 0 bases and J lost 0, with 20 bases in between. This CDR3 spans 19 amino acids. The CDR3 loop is CASSQDGNPGGPTNYGYTF. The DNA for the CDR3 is TGTGCCAGCAGCCAAGATGGAAACCCGGGGGGACCGACTAACTATGGCTACACCTTC.

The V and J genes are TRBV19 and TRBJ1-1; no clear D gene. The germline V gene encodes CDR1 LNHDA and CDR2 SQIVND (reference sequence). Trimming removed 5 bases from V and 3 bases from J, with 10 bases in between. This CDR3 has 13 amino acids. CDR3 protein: CASSSTADTEAFF. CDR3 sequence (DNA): TGTGCCAGTAGTTCAACAGCAGACACTGAAGCTTTCTTT.